This T cell receptor (beta chain) was identified in a study of blood T cell repertoires in COVID-19. As for the study in general: Spain, Italy and the United States supplied samples that represented acute and convalescent COVID-19. The analysed material was cDNA or gDNA that came from T cells, B-cell-depleted T cells, or PBMCs.

Assignments of participants to cohorts depended upon their own reported clinical history. All recovered Cohort 3 donors got two negative PCRs, got clearance, or saw symptom resolution. Profiling relied on immunoSEQ multiplex PCR, and the TCRdb table lists in-frame clones only, not all of them. The table lists over 250,000 clones, 90% of them singletons, with around 1.1% in the top ten. V lost 1 base to trimming and J lost 5 bases, with 15 bases between them. CDR3 length equals 17 residues. Per the germline V gene, CDR1 is LNHNV and CDR2 is YYDKDF (reference sequence). The sample comprised PBMCs or T cells enriched from blood (not recorded which). The receptor was isolated from a woman younger than 45 who had recovered from COVID-19. This chain connects TRBV15 to TRBJ1-6, with D unresolved. The DNA for the CDR3 is TGTGCCACCAGCAGAGGCTTAGGAGGAGCCAATAATTCACCCCTCCACTTT. Residues: CATSRGLGGANNSPLHF.